A single sample is the source of the 12 T cell receptor beta chains below, sequenced in a study of cytotoxic CD8 clonotypes in ibrutinib-treated CLL. Clones were read by immunoSEQ multiplex PCR, and TCRdb kept only the in-frame ones, dropping some. The sample lists about 180,000 clones; 84% were seen once. The material sequenced was PBMCs, taken after 24 months of ibrutinib treatment. Receptors were obtained from a human donor with chronic lymphocytic leukemia.

The DNA of the CDR3 is TGTGCCAGCAGTTACAACCGAGGGGATCAGCCCCAGCATTTT. Amino acid sequence: CASSYNRGDQPQHF. The chain recombines TRBV6-5 with TRBJ1-5; D possibly corresponds to TRBD1 (5 bases). Trimming stripped 2 bases from V and 5 bases from J, with 10 bases between. Per the germline V gene, CDR1 is MNHEY and CDR2 is SVGAGI. There are 14 residues in the CDR3.

For the CDR3, the DNA is TGTGCCAGCAGCTTAATAGGGGAGACCCAGTACTTC. This gives the protein CASSLIGETQYF. The chain links TRBV7-2 to TRBJ2-5; D remains ambiguous. The ends were cut back, 2 bases at V and 5 bases at J, with 6 bases in the middle. Germline V gene lookup returns CDR1 SGHTA and CDR2 FQGNSA. This CDR3 spans 12 amino acids.

This clone was observed a single time. The V call is TRBV6-6, the J call TRBJ2-5, with D uncertain. CDR1 MNHNY and CDR2 SVGAGI come from the germline V gene (reference sequence). The CDR3 has 13 amino acids. V was shortened by 5 bases and J by 5 bases, with 12 bases between the two germline ends. The CDR3 protein is CASSPYTRETQYF. The CDR3 DNA reads TGTGCCAGCAGTCCGTACACCAGGGAGACCCAGTACTTC.

The J gene is TRBJ2-7, the V gene TRBV5-5; D uncertain. Germline CDR1 reads SGHKS; CDR2 reads YYEKEE (reference sequence). The CDR3 has 14 residues. The V and J ends lost 1 base and 1 base respectively, with 9 bases between them. This CDR3 is CASSLNQVSYEQYF. The CDR3 DNA is TGTGCCAGCAGCTTGAACCAGGTGTCCTACGAGCAGTACTTC.

Only a few counts were recorded for this clone. The chain employs TRBV6-6 and TRBJ1-3; D unresolved. Per germline, CDR1 MNHNY and CDR2 SVGAGI (reference sequence). The CDR3 covers 11 residues. Trimming took 8 bases from V and 4 from J, leaving 6 bases between them. The CDR3 DNA sequence: TGTGCCAGCGCGTTGGGAAACACCATATATTTT. Encoded protein: CASALGNTIYF.

The chain couples TRBV6-5 to TRBJ1-5; D possibly corresponds to TRBD1 (5 bases). This CDR3 is built from 14 residues. Germline V gives CDR1 MNHEY, CDR2 SVGAGI. The V end was cut by 0 bases, the J end by 6 bases, with 9 bases between. The CDR3 region is CASSYSGAGQPQHF. The DNA of the CDR3 is TGTGCCAGCAGTTACTCAGGGGCGGGTCAGCCCCAGCATTTT.

This chain connects TRBV6-5 to TRBJ1-4; D is ambiguous. In germline, CDR1 is MNHEY, CDR2 SVGAGI. The V end was cut by 0 bases, the J end by 4 bases, with 9 bases between. The CDR3 loop spans 15 amino acids. In DNA, the CDR3 is TGTGCCAGCAGTTACTCAGGCCGGAATAATGAAAAACTGTTTTTT. It yields the protein CASSYSGRNNEKLFF.

Only one count was recorded for this clone. V is TRBV6-1 and J is TRBJ2-7; D remains ambiguous. The CDR3 sequence is 11 residues long. V lost 2 bases to trimming and J lost 4 bases, with 3 bases between them. The germline V gene has CDR1 MNHNS and CDR2 SASEGT. CDR3 nucleotide sequence: TGTGCCAGCAGTGAACAGTACGAGCAGTACTTC. Translating gives CASSEQYEQYF.

This clone was observed a handful of times. The chain couples TRBV6-5 to TRBJ1-5, with TRBD1 as a possible D gene (5 bases). Trimming pared 4 bases from V and 6 bases from J, leaving 19 bases between. Germline V gene data show CDR1 as MNHEY and CDR2 as SVGAGI. The CDR3 is 16 amino acids. Written as DNA, the CDR3 is TGTGCCAGCAGTTTTTTGGGAGCAGGGCTAGCTCAGCCCCAGCATTTT. Its translation is CASSFLGAGLAQPQHF.

This clone appeared once. The rearrangement links TRBV2 to TRBJ2-7; D is possibly TRBD1 or TRBD2 (6 bases each). The CDR3 runs 13 residues. V lost 6 bases to trimming and J lost 3 bases, with 12 bases between them. CDR1 and CDR2 from the germline V gene are SNHLY and FYNNEI. CDR3 DNA: TGTGCCAGCAGGGGGGGCTCGGGCTACGAGCAGTACTTC. It translates to CASRGGSGYEQYF.

This sequence joins TRBV6-1 and TRBJ1-1; D might be TRBD1 (6 bases). The germline V gene has CDR1 MNHNS and CDR2 SASEGT. Trimming pared 6 bases from V and 3 bases from J, leaving 11 bases between. CDR3 length: 13 residues. CDR3 nucleotides: TGTGCCAGCAGCCGGGGGCGTGACACTGAAGCTTTCTTT. Translated, it gives CASSRGRDTEAFF.

The chain joins TRBV6-5 to TRBJ1-3, with TRBD1 identical over 9 bases. CDR3 size: 16 residues. Germline CDR1 is MNHEY and CDR2 is SVGAGI. V was clipped by 0 bases and J by 4 bases; unmatched bases: 4. The chain's CDR3 is CASSYSTGGRGNTIYF. For the CDR3, the DNA is TGTGCCAGCAGTTACTCAACAGGGGGCAGAGGAAACACCATATATTTT.